The 10 T cell receptor beta chains presented below share a single source sample, sequenced in a study of cytomegalovirus exposure and HLA in healthy donors. Primers included in the PCR were 60 Vbeta and 13 Jbeta primers. The data were produced by immunoSEQ multiplex PCR, yet TCRdb's version contains in-frame clones alone and is incomplete. Of 110,000 to 150,000 clones listed, roughly 84% were seen once; the top ten hold approximately 2.7%. The sample taken for sequencing was PBMCs. The receptors shown here come from a boy between 2 and 10 years old in good health and CMV-seronegative.

The rearrangement uses TRBV9 and TRBJ2-1; TRBD1 aligns across 7 bases. Per the germline V gene, CDR1 is SGDLS and CDR2 is YYNGEE. V was pared by 4 bases and J by 5 bases, with 6 bases of the junction left unmatched. CDR3 size: 14 residues. The CDR3 DNA is TGTGCCAGCAGCCTAGACGACAGGGACAATGAGCAGTTCTTC. Translating it yields CASSLDDRDNEQFF.

This chain uses TRBV5-4 with TRBJ1-1; 10 bases are a match to TRBD1. The germline V gene encodes CDR1 SGHNT and CDR2 YYREEE (reference sequence). The CDR3 has 15 amino acids. Losses at the gene ends were 4 bases for V and 5 bases for J; bases not matched to a gene: 8. The CDR3 spells CASSRPGQGRTEAFF. DNA of the CDR3: TGTGCCAGCAGCAGGCCGGGACAGGGGAGGACTGAAGCTTTCTTT.

The rearrangement uses TRBV9 and TRBJ2-7; 8 bases are shared with TRBD1. V lost 3 bases and J lost 2; bases outside the gene matches: 4. This CDR3 region has 14 residues. Germline CDR1 reads SGDLS; CDR2 reads YYNGEE. CDR3 bases: TGTGCCAGCAGCGACGGACAGGGTCCCTACGAGCAGTACTTC. This gives the protein CASSDGQGPYEQYF.

The genes are TRBV6-5 and TRBJ2-7, with 7 positions matching TRBD1. Germline CDR1 is MNHEY and CDR2 is SVGAGI. V trimming: 6 bases; J trimming: 3 bases; junction bases outside the gene matches: 8. This CDR3 region has 14 residues. This CDR3 is CASRIRDRNYEQYF. The CDR3 DNA reads as TGTGCCAGCAGAATCCGGGACAGAAACTACGAGCAGTACTTC.

The V gene is TRBV2, the J gene TRBJ1-1; 7 bases align to TRBD1. The CDR3 has 13 amino acids. Germline V gene sequence: CDR1 SNHLY, CDR2 FYNNEI. V lost 6 bases to trimming and J lost 10 bases; unmatched junction nucleotides: 11. The CDR3 loop is CASSLERGQGAFF. The DNA for the CDR3 is TGTGCCAGCAGCCTGGAAAGGGGGCAAGGAGCTTTCTTT.

The gene calls are TRBV7-8 and TRBJ2-6; maybe TRBD1 (6 bases). The V end lost 1 base, the J end lost 2 bases, and 12 bases lay between the germline ends. Germline CDR1 is SGHVS and CDR2 is FQNEAQ. The CDR3 sequence is 17 residues long. CDR3 sequence: CASSLDRVVPGANVLTF. For the CDR3, the DNA is TGTGCCAGCAGCTTAGACAGGGTTGTCCCTGGGGCCAACGTCCTGACTTTC.

This clone was observed once. This chain links TRBV6-4 with TRBJ2-1; TRBD1 agrees at 8 bases. The V gene's germline CDR1 is MRHNA and CDR2 SNTAGT. The CDR3 length is 16 residues. The J segment lost 4 bases and the V segment lost 2 bases, leaving 7 bases of the junction unmatched. CDR3 protein: CASSDGDRGDYNEQFF. CDR3 nucleotide sequence: TGTGCCAGCAGTGACGGCGACAGGGGAGATTACAATGAGCAGTTCTTC.

This rearrangement joins TRBV5-5 to TRBJ2-3; 7 bases are a match to TRBD2. V trimming: 3 bases; J trimming: 1 base; junction bases outside the gene matches: 2. CDR1 and CDR2 from the germline V gene are SGHKS and YYEKEE (reference sequence). CDR3 size: 14 residues. CDR3 bases: TGTGCCAGCAGCTCCACTAGCGGCACAGATACGCAGTATTTT. This translates into CASSSTSGTDTQYF.

The V gene is TRBV4-2, the J gene TRBJ2-7; a weak D match, TRBD1 (6 bases). This CDR3 comprises 17 residues. Germline V CDR1 and CDR2: LGHNA, YNFKEQ. V was pared by 0 bases and J by 0 bases, with 15 bases between. CDR3 sequence: CASSQEGPGESSYEQYF. The CDR3, as DNA: TGTGCCAGCAGCCAAGAAGGGCCAGGGGAGAGCTCCTACGAGCAGTACTTC.

The chain combines TRBV11-3 with TRBJ2-7; 12 nucleotides agree with TRBD2. This CDR3 has 13 amino acids. The junction had 0 bases not matched to a gene; V was cut back by 6 bases and J by 3 bases. Germline assignment: CDR1 SGHNT and CDR2 YENEEA. This chain's CDR3 is CASRTSGSYEQYF. CDR3 nucleotides: TGTGCCAGCAGGACTAGCGGGAGCTACGAGCAGTACTTC.